The 29 T cell receptor beta chains in this list originate from one sample, sequenced in a study of blood T cell repertoires in COVID-19. Profiled with immunoSEQ multiplex PCR; TCRdb holds only in-frame clones, not every one. The sample holds some 66,000 clones, 93% seen once. The material sequenced was peripheral blood. The origin of the receptors is a man between 65 and 80 years old with active COVID-19.

CDR3 residues: CASGQGTEWETQYF. The CDR3 bases are TGCGCCAGCGGGCAGGGGACCGAGTGGGAGACCCAGTACTTC. The chain combines TRBV5-1 with TRBJ2-5; D is possibly TRBD1 (6 bases). Between the trimmed V and J ends, which lost 7 bases and 5 bases, there was a span of 18 bases. Germline lookup yields CDR1 SGHRS and CDR2 YFSETQ. The CDR3 is 14 amino acids. The complete variable domain, with remaining parts taken from reference TRBV5-1 and TRBJ2-5, reads KAGVTQTPRYLIKTRGQQVTLSCSPISGHRSVSWYQQTPGQGLQFLFEYFSETQRNKGNFPGRFSGRQFSNSRSEMNVSTLELGDSALYLCASGQGTEWETQYFGPGTRLLVL.

This sequence joins TRBV7-2 and TRBJ2-3; 7 bases fit TRBD1. The CDR3 extends over 15 amino acids. CDR1 and CDR2 (germline): SGHTA, FQGNSA. The V segment lost 0 bases and the J segment 2 bases; nucleotides outside the gene matches: 2. The CDR3 sequence is CASSLAGQNTDTQYF. CDR3 nucleotide sequence: TGTGCCAGCAGCTTAGCGGGACAGAACACAGATACGCAGTATTTT.

The CDR3 sequence: CASSIYPVQSGHGYTF. CDR3 DNA sequence: TGTGCCAGCAGTATATACCCTGTCCAATCCGGTCATGGCTACACCTTC. The chain couples TRBV27 to TRBJ1-2; D gene unclear. The V end was cut by 5 bases, the J end by 6 bases, with 22 bases between. The germline CDR1 and CDR2 sequences are MNHEY and SMNVEV (reference sequence). The CDR3 has 16 residues.

V and J are TRBV14 and TRBJ2-1; 7 nucleotides agree with TRBD1. Looked up from germline, CDR1 is SGHDN and CDR2 is FVKESK. V lost 5 bases, J lost 4 bases, and 5 bases stayed unmatched. This CDR3 contains 14 residues. Written as DNA, the CDR3 is TGTGCCAGCAGCGCCGGGGACAGTTACAATGAGCAGTTCTTC. It yields the protein CASSAGDSYNEQFF.

The gene calls are TRBV28 and TRBJ1-2; the match to TRBD1 covers 8 bases. J gave up 7 bases and V 3 bases, and 4 bases lay outside the gene matches. This CDR3 region has 13 residues. Germline CDR1 MDHEN, CDR2 SYDVKM. CDR3: CASSFQGAGGYTF. CDR3 nucleotide sequence: TGTGCCAGCAGTTTTCAGGGGGCGGGTGGCTACACCTTC.

This rearrangement joins TRBV7-9 to TRBJ1-2, with D perhaps matching TRBD1 (5 bases). This CDR3 has 13 residues. The germline V gene has CDR1 SEHNR and CDR2 FQNEAQ (reference sequence). The ends were cut back, 1 base at V and 3 bases at J, with 6 bases in the middle. The CDR3 DNA reads TGTGCCAGCAGCTTAGGGACATACTATGGCTACACCTTC. This encodes CASSLGTYYGYTF.

The V gene is TRBV5-4, the J gene TRBJ2-3; TRBD2 agrees at 11 bases. The germline V gene has CDR1 SGHNT and CDR2 YYREEE (reference sequence). The CDR3 consists of 16 residues. The V and J ends lost 8 bases and 2 bases, in that order; junction bases with no gene match: 10. The chain's CDR3 is CASLIAGGPSTDTQYF. The CDR3 coding sequence is TGTGCCAGTCTAATAGCGGGGGGGCCTTCCACAGATACGCAGTATTTT.

The genes are TRBV5-4 and TRBJ2-2; D unresolved. The CDR3 loop spans 13 amino acids. Germline CDR1 and CDR2: SGHNT and YYREEE (reference sequence). The V end was cut by 4 bases, the J end by 6 bases, with 10 bases between. The CDR3 loop reads CASSDQRPGELFF. CDR3 nucleotide sequence: TGTGCCAGCAGCGATCAGCGACCCGGGGAGCTGTTTTTT.

This clone was seen once. This chain uses TRBV7-2 with TRBJ2-2; D is uncertain. With 1 base removed from V and 3 bases from J, the gap between germline ends came to 6 bases. The CDR3 consists of 14 residues. Per the germline V gene, CDR1 is SGHTA and CDR2 is FQGNSA. In DNA, the CDR3 is TGTGCCAGCAGCTTAGAGAGATACACCGGGGAGCTGTTTTTT. Protein: CASSLERYTGELFF.

A single count supports this clone. This chain uses TRBV29-1 with TRBJ1-3, with no clear D. Germline V gene sequence: CDR1 SQVTM, CDR2 ANQGSEA. CDR3 size: 11 residues. V lost 8 bases and J 3 bases, leaving 8 bases between the germline ends. The CDR3 loop reads CSFPVGNTIYF. CDR3 bases: TGCAGCTTCCCGGTTGGAAACACCATATATTTT.

The rearrangement uses TRBV18 and TRBJ2-3; no reliable D call. This CDR3 is built from 18 residues. Looked up from germline, CDR1 is KGHSH and CDR2 is LQKENI. Trimming took off 3 bases at V and 2 bases at J, with 21 bases between the two ends. The CDR3 here is CASSPIYGPVAHTDTQYF. The CDR3 region has the DNA TGTGCCAGCTCACCTATTTATGGTCCGGTAGCCCACACAGATACGCAGTATTTT.

V gene TRBV5-1 combines with J gene TRBJ1-1; a weak D match, TRBD1 (5 bases). The CDR3 runs 15 residues. Trimming removed 0 bases at V and 3 bases at J, with 12 bases between. CDR1 and CDR2 (germline): SGHRS, YFSETQ. CDR3 amino acids: CASSLGHGGDTEAFF. The CDR3 nucleotides are TGCGCCAGCAGCTTGGGACACGGAGGGGACACTGAAGCTTTCTTT.

The J gene is TRBJ2-7, the V gene TRBV6-4, with 14 bases that match TRBD2. The ends lost 0 bases at V and 6 bases at J; junction bases unmatched: 10. The CDR3 has 18 amino acids. Germline CDR1 reads MRHNA; CDR2 reads SNTAGT. CDR3 nucleotide sequence: TGTGCCAGCAGTGACTCTTTTTGGACTAGCGGGGGGCCCGGCGAGCAGTACTTC. It is translated as CASSDSFWTSGGPGEQYF.

This chain connects TRBV5-1 to TRBJ1-6; D is undetermined. Germline V lookup: CDR1 SGHRS, CDR2 YFSETQ. The CDR3 loop spans 14 amino acids. The germline V and J ends were trimmed by 2 bases and 11 bases, with 14 bases remaining between them. The CDR3 protein is CASSFESGNTPLHF. The DNA for the CDR3 is TGCGCCAGCAGCTTTGAATCCGGGAATACACCCCTCCACTTT. Looking up the rest from reference TRBV5-1 and TRBJ1-6 gives the full variable domain: KAGVTQTPRYLIKTRGQQVTLSCSPISGHRSVSWYQQTPGQGLQFLFEYFSETQRNKGNFPGRFSGRQFSNSRSEMNVSTLELGDSALYLCASSFESGNTPLHFGNGTRLTVT.

The CDR3 nucleotides read TGTGCCAGCAGCCACTATGGAAGGGGGGGAACTGAAGCTTTCTTT. This encodes CASSHYGRGGTEAFF. V is TRBV6-2 or TRBV6-3 and J is TRBJ1-1; a possible D gene is TRBD1 (6 bases). The CDR3 extends over 15 amino acids. With 6 bases removed from V and 5 bases from J, the gap between germline ends came to 19 bases. The germline V gene encodes CDR1 MNHEY and CDR2 SVGEGT.

This chain connects TRBV15 to TRBJ2-5; D is ambiguous. Per the germline V gene, CDR1 is LNHNV and CDR2 is YYDKDF (reference sequence). The CDR3 is 12 residues long. Trimming cost V 0 bases and J 5 bases, with 4 bases left between them. In DNA form, the CDR3 reads TGTGCCACCAGCAGAGATTATGAGACCCAGTACTTC. Translation gives CATSRDYETQYF.

This rearrangement joins TRBV7-2 to TRBJ2-3, with TRBD2 matching over 15 bases. Losses at the gene ends were 6 bases for V and 5 bases for J; bases not matched to a gene: 6. Germline V lookup: CDR1 SGHTA, CDR2 FQGNSA. The CDR3 runs to 16 residues. The CDR3 protein is CASRSGLAGGKDTQYF. CDR3 sequence (DNA): TGTGCCAGCAGATCCGGACTAGCGGGGGGGAAAGATACGCAGTATTTT.

This chain uses TRBV5-8 with TRBJ2-3, with 7 bases matching TRBD1. V trimming: 3 bases; J trimming: 9 bases; junction bases outside the gene matches: 7. Germline assignment: CDR1 SGHTS and CDR2 YDEGEE. The length of the CDR3 is 13 residues. In DNA form, the CDR3 reads TGTGCCAGCAGCTCCAGGGGGTTAGAGACGCAGTATTTT. Translating it yields CASSSRGLETQYF.

The V gene is TRBV29-1, the J gene TRBJ2-3, with TRBD1 identical over 9 bases. This CDR3 is 15 amino acids long. The germline CDR1 and CDR2 sequences are SQVTM and ANQGSEA. V trimming: 7 bases; J trimming: 4 bases; junction bases outside the gene matches: 12. The CDR3 coding sequence is TGCAGCGCAACGAGACAGGGGGATATAGCAGATACGCAGTATTTT. This sequence encodes CSATRQGDIADTQYF.

The rearrangement uses TRBV3-1 (or the pseudogene TRBV3-2) and TRBJ1-1; the match to TRBD1 covers 10 bases. Germline V CDR1 and CDR2: LGHDT, YNNKEL (reference sequence). V lost 0 bases and J lost 7; bases outside the gene matches: 2. The CDR3 consists of 14 residues. The chain's CDR3 is CASSQEDRGFEAFF. DNA of the CDR3: TGTGCCAGCAGCCAAGAGGACAGGGGGTTTGAAGCTTTCTTT.

This clone showed up just a few times. The chain uses TRBV9 and TRBJ1-6; D not certain. The CDR3 has 14 amino acids. Germline V gives CDR1 SGDLS, CDR2 YYNGEE. Trimming cost V 2 bases and J 9 bases, with 12 bases left between them. The chain's CDR3 is CASSVLGRGSPLHF. CDR3 coding DNA: TGTGCCAGCAGCGTCTTGGGTCGGGGTTCACCCCTCCACTTT.

The chain joins TRBV6-2 or TRBV6-3 to TRBJ1-6; D is possibly TRBD1 (6 bases). V was clipped by 8 bases and J by 1 base, with 18 bases between them. Germline-derived CDR1 and CDR2 are MNHEY and SVGEGT. The CDR3 sequence is 17 residues long. CDR3 region: CASCRVGAGSYNSPLHF. The CDR3 DNA sequence: TGTGCCAGCTGCCGGGTGGGGGCCGGATCCTATAATTCACCCCTCCACTTT.

This clone appeared a single time. The gene calls are TRBV3-1 (or the pseudogene TRBV3-2) and TRBJ1-4; 7 bases match TRBD1. V dropped 4 bases and J dropped 5; count of bases not matched to a gene: 4. The CDR3 totals 14 residues. From germline, CDR1 is LGHDT and CDR2 YNNKEL (reference sequence). The CDR3 is CASSRRGQNEKLFF. The CDR3 DNA follows: TGTGCCAGCAGCCGGAGGGGACAGAATGAAAAACTGTTTTTT.

The chain is built from TRBV19 and TRBJ1-2, with 8 bases matching TRBD1. V shed 4 bases, J shed 2 bases, and the junction held 6 bases outside the gene matches. This CDR3 is built from 15 residues. Germline values: CDR1 LNHDA, CDR2 SQIVND (reference sequence). The CDR3 bases are TGTGCCAGTAGTACGACGGGACAGGAGAACTATGGCTACACCTTC. Amino acid sequence: CASSTTGQENYGYTF.

This clone was found once. At one end, the junction sequence differs from germline, possibly due to a read error. The chain has TRBV7-7 and TRBJ2-5; unclear D gene. Germline values: CDR1 SSHAT, CDR2 FNYEAQ (reference sequence). CDR3 length: 14 residues. CDR3 protein: CASSLVSSSGTQYF. The CDR3 bases are TGTGCTAGCAGCTTAGTCTCATCTTCGGGGACCCAGTACTTC.

The table lists this clone with a count of one. This chain uses TRBV4-1 with TRBJ1-5, with 10 bases aligning to TRBD1. Looked up from germline, CDR1 is MGHRA and CDR2 is YSYEKL. The CDR3 has 17 residues. Trimming at V came to 0 bases and at J to 3 bases, leaving 5 bases not matched to a gene. CDR3 in amino acids: CASSQDLGQGINQPQHF. The CDR3 DNA sequence: TGCGCCAGCAGCCAAGATTTGGGACAGGGGATCAATCAGCCCCAGCATTTT.

The CDR3 region has the DNA TGTGCCAGTTCCTCTAGCGGGGGGGCTAACAATGAGCAGTTCTTC. The encoded protein is CASSSSGGANNEQFF. The V gene is TRBV7-2, the J gene TRBJ2-1; 12 bases fit TRBD2. The junction had 8 bases not matched to a gene; V was cut back by 9 bases and J by 5 bases. Looked up from germline, CDR1 is SGHTA and CDR2 is FQGNSA. The CDR3 loop spans 15 amino acids.

The V and J genes are TRBV3-1 (or the pseudogene TRBV3-2) and TRBJ2-3; TRBD2 matches 11 bases. The CDR3 is 16 amino acids. With V trimmed by 1 base and J by 1 base, 1 base remained unmatched. Germline lookup yields CDR1 LGHDT and CDR2 YNNKEL (reference sequence). The CDR3 DNA follows: TGTGCCAGCAGCCAAGTTAGCGGGGGGGGCACAGATACGCAGTATTTT. Protein sequence: CASSQVSGGGTDTQYF.

The genes are TRBV7-6 and TRBJ2-7, with D possibly being TRBD1 (5 bases). V lost 4 bases, J lost 2 bases, and 15 bases lay in between. Germline assignment: CDR1 SGHVS and CDR2 FNYEAQ. The CDR3 is 15 amino acids. The CDR3 sequence: CASSSDQGATYEQYF. In DNA form, the CDR3 reads TGTGCCAGCAGCTCCGATCAGGGCGCAACCTACGAGCAGTACTTC. The variable domain in full, completed from reference TRBV7-6 and TRBJ2-7, reads GAGVSQSPRYKVTKRGQDVALRCDPISGHVSLYWYRQALGQGPEFLTYFNYEAQQDKSGLPNDRFSAERPEGSISTLTIQRTEQRDSAMYRCASSSDQGATYEQYFGPGTRLTVT.